This record covers a single T cell receptor beta chain. The sample is drawn from a study of T cells in tumors after PD-1 blockade. Trimming pared 5 bases from V and 0 bases from J, leaving 11 bases between. The CDR3 spans 14 residues. Germline loops: CDR1 SGDLS, CDR2 YYNGEE. Clones were sequenced by immunoSEQ multiplex PCR, and TCRdb holds only the in-frame ones, with some missing. The repertoire includes about 33,000 clones, around four fifths of them detected once, and around 35% sits in the top ten. The sample was PBMCs, taken before anti-PD-1 treatment. The source of this sequence is a human donor with basal cell carcinoma. The J gene is TRBJ1-2, the V gene TRBV9; no reliable D call. The CDR3 loop is CASRGEQANYGYTF. CDR3 bases: TGTGCCAGCAGAGGTGAACAAGCTAACTATGGCTACACCTTC.